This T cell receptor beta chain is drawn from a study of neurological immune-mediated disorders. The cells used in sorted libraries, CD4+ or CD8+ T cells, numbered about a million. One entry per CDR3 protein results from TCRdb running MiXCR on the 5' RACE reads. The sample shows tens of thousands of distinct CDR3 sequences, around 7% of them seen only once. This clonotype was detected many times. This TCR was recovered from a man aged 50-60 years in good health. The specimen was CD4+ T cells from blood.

The CDR3 loop is CASSLEPSSYNEQFF. In DNA form, the CDR3 reads TGCGCCAGCAGCTTGGAACCGAGCTCCTACAATGAGCAGTTCTTC. The V and J genes are TRBV5-1 and TRBJ2-1; D is unresolved. The germline gives CDR1 SGHRS, CDR2 YFSETQ. The CDR3 is 15 amino acids. Trimming took 0 bases from V and 0 from J, leaving 7 bases between them. Full variable domain (remainder filled in from reference TRBV5-1 and TRBJ2-1): KAGVTQTPRYLIKTRGQQVTLSCSPISGHRSVSWYQQTPGQGLQFLFEYFSETQRNKGNFPGRFSGRQFSNSRSEMNVSTLELGDSALYLCASSLEPSSYNEQFFGPGTRLTVL.